This T cell receptor (beta chain) derives from a study of lymphopenia after photon versus proton radiotherapy. Here immunoSEQ multiplex PCR was the method, and the copy in TCRdb shows in-frame clones only, minus some. This repertoire shows tens of thousands of clones, more than 75% found once; its top ten account for 2.5% to 3.5%. This CDR3 has 16 residues. Per germline, CDR1 SGHRS and CDR2 YFSETQ. V lost 1 base, J lost 2 bases, and 1 base stayed unmatched. The V gene is TRBV5-1, the J gene TRBJ2-1; 12 bases are shared with TRBD2. The TCR comes from a man aged 45-60 years with gastric cancer. Sequences were derived from peripheral blood, sampled from a patient treated with photon-based radiotherapy. The CDR3 sequence: CASSLTSGGTYNEQFF. The CDR3 DNA follows: TGCGCCAGCAGCTTGACTAGCGGGGGGACCTACAATGAGCAGTTCTTC.